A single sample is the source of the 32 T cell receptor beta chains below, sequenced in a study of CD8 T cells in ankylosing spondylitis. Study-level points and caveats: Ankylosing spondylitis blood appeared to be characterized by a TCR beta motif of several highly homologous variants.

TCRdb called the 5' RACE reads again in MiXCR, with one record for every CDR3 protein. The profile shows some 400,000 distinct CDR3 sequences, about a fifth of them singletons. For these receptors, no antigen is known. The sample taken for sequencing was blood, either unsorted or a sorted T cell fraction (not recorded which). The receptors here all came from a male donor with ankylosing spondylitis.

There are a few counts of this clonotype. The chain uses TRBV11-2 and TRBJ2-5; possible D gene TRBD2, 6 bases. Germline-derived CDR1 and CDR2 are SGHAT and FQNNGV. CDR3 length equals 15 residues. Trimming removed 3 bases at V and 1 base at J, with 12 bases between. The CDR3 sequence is CASSLGLLPQETQYF. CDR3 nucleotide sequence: TGTGCCAGCAGCTTGGGACTGTTACCCCAAGAGACCCAGTACTTC.

The CDR3 DNA reads as TGCAGTGCTAGAGATGTGAGCTACCAAGAGACCCAGTACTTC. Residues: CSARDVSYQETQYF. The V and J genes are TRBV20-1 and TRBJ2-5; no clear D. Germline CDR1 DFQATT, CDR2 SNEGSKA (reference sequence). The CDR3 extends over 14 amino acids. Trimming pared 0 bases from V and 0 bases from J, leaving 8 bases between.

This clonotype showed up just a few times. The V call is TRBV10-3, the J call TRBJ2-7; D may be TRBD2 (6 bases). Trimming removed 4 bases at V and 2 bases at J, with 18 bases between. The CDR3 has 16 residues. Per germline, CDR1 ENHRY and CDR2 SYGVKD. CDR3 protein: CAISGGPRGGTYEQYF. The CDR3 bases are TGTGCCATCAGTGGAGGCCCCCGTGGCGGGACCTACGAGCAGTACTTC.

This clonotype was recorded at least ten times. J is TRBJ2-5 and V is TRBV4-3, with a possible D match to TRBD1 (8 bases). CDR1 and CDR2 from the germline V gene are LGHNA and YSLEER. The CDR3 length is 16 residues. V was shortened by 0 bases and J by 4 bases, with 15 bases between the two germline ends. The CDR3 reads CASSQDANRGGETQYF. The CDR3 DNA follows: TGCGCCAGCAGCCAAGATGCGAACAGGGGGGGAGAGACCCAGTACTTC.

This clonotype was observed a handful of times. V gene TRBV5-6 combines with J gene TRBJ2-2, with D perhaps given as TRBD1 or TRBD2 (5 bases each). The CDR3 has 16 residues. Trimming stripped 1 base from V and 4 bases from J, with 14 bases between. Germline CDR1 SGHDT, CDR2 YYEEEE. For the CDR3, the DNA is TGTGCCAGCAGCTTGAGAGGGTTTGGGGGCACCGGGGAGCTGTTTTTT. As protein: CASSLRGFGGTGELFF.

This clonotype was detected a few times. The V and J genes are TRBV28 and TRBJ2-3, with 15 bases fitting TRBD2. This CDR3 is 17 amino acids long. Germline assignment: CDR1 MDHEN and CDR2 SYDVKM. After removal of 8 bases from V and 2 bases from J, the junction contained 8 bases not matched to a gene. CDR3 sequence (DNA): TGTGCCAGCCCCCCGGGACTAGCGGGAGGAACCACAGATACGCAGTATTTT. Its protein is CASPPGLAGGTTDTQYF.

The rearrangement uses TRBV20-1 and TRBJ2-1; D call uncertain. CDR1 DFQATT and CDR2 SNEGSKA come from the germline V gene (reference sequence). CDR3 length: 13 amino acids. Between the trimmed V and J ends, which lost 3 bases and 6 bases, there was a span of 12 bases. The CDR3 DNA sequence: TGCAGTGCTAGTAGGCCCCCCCCCAATGAGCAGTTCTTC. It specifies CSASRPPPNEQFF.

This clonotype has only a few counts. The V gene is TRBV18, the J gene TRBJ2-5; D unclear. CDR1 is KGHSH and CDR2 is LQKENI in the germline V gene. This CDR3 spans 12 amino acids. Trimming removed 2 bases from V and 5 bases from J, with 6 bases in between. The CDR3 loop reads CASSPSVETQYF. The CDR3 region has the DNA TGTGCCAGCTCACCATCAGTCGAGACCCAGTACTTC.

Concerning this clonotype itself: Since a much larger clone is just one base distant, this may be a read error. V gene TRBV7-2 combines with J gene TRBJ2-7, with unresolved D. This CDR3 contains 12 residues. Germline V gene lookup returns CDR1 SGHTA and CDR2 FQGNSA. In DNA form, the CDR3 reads TGTGCCAGCAACTTAGCATGGGGCGAGCAGTACTTC. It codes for CASNLAWGEQYF.

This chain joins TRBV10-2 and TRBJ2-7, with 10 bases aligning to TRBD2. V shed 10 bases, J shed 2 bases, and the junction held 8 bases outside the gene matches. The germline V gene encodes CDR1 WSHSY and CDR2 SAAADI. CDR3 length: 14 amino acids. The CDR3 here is CAIRESGRAYEQYF. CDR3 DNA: TGCGCCATCCGAGAGAGCGGGAGGGCCTACGAGCAGTACTTC.

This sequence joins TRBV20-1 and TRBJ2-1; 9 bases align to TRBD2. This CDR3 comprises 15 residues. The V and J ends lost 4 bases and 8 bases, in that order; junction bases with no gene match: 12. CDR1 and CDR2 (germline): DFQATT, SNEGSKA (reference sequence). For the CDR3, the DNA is TGCAGTGCTATTCCGGGACTAGCTTCTGTCGATGAGCAGTTCTTC. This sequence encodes CSAIPGLASVDEQFF.

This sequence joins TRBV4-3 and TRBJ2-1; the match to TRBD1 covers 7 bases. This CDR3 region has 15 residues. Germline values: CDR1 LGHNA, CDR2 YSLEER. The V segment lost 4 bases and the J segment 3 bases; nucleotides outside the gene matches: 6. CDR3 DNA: TGCGCCAGCAGCCGCCACAGGGGTTACTACAATGAGCAGTTCTTC. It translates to CASSRHRGYYNEQFF.

The CDR3 loop is CASSRGQGTETQYF. CDR3 bases: TGTGCCAGCAGCCGCGGACAGGGAACGGAGACCCAGTACTTC. V usage is TRBV7-2 and J usage is TRBJ2-5; TRBD1 matches 8 bases. J lost 5 bases, V lost 5 bases, and 7 bases had no gene match. This CDR3 has 14 residues. CDR1 SGHTA and CDR2 FQGNSA come from the germline V gene.

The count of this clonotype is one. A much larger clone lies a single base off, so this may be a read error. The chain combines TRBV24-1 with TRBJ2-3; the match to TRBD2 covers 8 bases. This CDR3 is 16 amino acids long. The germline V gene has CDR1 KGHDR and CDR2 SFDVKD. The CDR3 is CATSDFSSGYTDMQYF. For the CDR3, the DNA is TGTGCCACCAGTGATTTTTCTAGCGGGTACACAGATATGCAGTATTTT.

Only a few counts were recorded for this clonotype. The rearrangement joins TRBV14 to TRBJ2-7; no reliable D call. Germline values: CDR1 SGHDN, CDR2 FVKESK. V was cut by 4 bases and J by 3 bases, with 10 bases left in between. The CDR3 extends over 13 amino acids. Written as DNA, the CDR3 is TGTGCCAGCAGCCGCTCCAGGTTCTACGAGCAGTACTTC. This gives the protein CASSRSRFYEQYF.

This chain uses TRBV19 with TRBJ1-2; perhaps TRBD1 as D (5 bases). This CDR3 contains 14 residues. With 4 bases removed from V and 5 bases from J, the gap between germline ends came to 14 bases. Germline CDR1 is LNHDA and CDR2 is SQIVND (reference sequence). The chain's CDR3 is CASSTYSGRYGYTF. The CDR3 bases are TGTGCCAGTAGTACCTATTCGGGACGGTATGGCTACACCTTC.

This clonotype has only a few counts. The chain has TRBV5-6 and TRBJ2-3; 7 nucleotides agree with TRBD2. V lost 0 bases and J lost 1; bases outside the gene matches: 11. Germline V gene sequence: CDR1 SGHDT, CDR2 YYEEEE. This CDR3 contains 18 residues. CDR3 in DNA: TGTGCCAGCAGCTTGGAGGGTAGCGGGTCCGGGGGCACAGATACGCAGTATTTT. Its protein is CASSLEGSGSGGTDTQYF.

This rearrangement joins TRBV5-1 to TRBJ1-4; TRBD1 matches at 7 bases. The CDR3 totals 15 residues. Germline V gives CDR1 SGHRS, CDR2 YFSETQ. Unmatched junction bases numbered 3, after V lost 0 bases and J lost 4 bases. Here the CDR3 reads CASSLERDSNEKLFF. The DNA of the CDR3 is TGCGCCAGCAGCTTGGAGCGGGACAGTAATGAAAAACTGTTTTTT.

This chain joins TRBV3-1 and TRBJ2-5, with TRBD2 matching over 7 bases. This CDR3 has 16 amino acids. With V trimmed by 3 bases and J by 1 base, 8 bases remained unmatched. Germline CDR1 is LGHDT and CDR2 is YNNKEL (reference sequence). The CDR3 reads CASSQGWGLSQETQYF. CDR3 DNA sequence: TGTGCCAGCAGCCAGGGCTGGGGACTATCCCAAGAGACCCAGTACTTC.

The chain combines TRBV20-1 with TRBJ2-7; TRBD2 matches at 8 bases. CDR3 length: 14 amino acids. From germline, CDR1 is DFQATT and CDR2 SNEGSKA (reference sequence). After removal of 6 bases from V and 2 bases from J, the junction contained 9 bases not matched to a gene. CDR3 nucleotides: TGCAGTGCGTTGCCTAGCGGGTCGACCTACGAGCAGTACTTC. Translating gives CSALPSGSTYEQYF.

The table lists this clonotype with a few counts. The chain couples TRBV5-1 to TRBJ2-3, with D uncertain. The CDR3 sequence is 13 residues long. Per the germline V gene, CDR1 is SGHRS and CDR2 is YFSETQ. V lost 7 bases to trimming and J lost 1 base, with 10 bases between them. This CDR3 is CASGDYRTDTQYF. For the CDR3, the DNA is TGCGCCAGCGGCGATTACCGCACAGATACGCAGTATTTT.

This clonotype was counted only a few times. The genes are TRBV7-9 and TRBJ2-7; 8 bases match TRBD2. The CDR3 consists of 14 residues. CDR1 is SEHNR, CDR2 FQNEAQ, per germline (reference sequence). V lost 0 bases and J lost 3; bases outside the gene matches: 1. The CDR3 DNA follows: TGTGCCAGCAGCTTAGCGGGACTAGACTACGAGCAGTACTTC. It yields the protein CASSLAGLDYEQYF.

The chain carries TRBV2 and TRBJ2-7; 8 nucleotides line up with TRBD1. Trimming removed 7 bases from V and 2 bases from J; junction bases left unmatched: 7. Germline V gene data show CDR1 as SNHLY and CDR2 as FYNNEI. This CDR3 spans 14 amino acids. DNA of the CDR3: TGTGCCAGCACCGGACAGGGAGAAACCTACGAGCAGTACTTC. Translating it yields CASTGQGETYEQYF.

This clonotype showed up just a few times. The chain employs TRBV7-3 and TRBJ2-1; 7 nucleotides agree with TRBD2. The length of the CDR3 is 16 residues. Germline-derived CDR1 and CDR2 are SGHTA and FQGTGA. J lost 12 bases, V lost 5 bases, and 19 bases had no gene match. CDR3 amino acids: CASSQRTGTNLDRQFF. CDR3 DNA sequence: TGTGCCAGCAGCCAACGCACCGGGACTAATCTGGACCGGCAGTTCTTC. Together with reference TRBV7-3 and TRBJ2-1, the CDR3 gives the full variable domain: GAGVSQTPSNKVTEKGKYVELRCDPISGHTALYWYRQSLGQGPEFLIYFQGTGAADDSGLPNDRFFAVRPEGSVSTLKIQRTERGDSAVYLCASSQRTGTNLDRQFFGPGTRLTVL.

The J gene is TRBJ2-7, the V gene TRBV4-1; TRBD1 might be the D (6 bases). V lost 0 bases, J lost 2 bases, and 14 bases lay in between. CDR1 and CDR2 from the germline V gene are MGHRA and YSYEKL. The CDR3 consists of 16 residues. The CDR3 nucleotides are TGCGCCAGCAGCCAAGATTGGGCAGGGGATACCTACGAGCAGTACTTC. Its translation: CASSQDWAGDTYEQYF.

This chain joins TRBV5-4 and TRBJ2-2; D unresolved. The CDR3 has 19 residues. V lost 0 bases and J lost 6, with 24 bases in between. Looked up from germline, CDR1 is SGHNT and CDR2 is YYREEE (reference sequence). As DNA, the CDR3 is TGTGCCAGCAGCTTGGCCGATCCCTCATTCTTAACCAGAGCCGGGGAGCTGTTTTTT. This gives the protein CASSLADPSFLTRAGELFF.

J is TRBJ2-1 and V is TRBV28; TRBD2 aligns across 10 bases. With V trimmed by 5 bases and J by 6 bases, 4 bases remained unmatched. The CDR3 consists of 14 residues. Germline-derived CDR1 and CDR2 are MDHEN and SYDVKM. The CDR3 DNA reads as TGTGCCAGCAGTAGCGGGAGGGGTCGCAATGAGCAGTTCTTC. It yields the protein CASSSGRGRNEQFF.

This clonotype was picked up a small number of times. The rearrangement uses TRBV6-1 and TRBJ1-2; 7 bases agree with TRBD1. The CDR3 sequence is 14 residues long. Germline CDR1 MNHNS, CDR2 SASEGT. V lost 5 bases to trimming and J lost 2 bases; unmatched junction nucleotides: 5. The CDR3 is CASSRDRANYGYTF. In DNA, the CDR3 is TGTGCCAGCAGTCGCGACAGGGCCAACTATGGCTACACCTTC.

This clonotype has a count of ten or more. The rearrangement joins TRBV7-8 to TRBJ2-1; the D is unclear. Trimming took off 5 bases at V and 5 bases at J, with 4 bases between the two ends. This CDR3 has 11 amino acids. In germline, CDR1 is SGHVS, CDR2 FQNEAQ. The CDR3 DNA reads TGTGCCAGCAGCATAAACAATGAGCAGTTCTTC. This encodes CASSINNEQFF.

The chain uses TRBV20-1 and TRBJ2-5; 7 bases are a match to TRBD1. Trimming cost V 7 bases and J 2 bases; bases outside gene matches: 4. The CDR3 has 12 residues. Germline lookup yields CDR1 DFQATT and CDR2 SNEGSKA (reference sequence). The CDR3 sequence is CSGLGQQETQYF. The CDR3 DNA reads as TGCAGTGGTCTGGGACAGCAAGAGACCCAGTACTTC.

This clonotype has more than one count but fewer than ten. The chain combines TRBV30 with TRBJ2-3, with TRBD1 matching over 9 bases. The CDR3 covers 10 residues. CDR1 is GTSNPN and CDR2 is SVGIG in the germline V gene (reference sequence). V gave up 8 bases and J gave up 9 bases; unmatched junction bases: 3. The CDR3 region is CARGQGTQYF. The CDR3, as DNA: TGTGCCCGGGGACAGGGCACGCAGTATTTT.

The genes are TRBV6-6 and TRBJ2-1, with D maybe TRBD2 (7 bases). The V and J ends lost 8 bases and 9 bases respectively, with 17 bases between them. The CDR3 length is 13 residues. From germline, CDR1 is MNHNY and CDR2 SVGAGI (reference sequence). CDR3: CASGGGQSVEQFF. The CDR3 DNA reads TGTGCCAGCGGGGGGGGCCAGTCGGTTGAGCAGTTCTTC.